This entry lists 7 T cell receptor beta chains sequenced from one sample in a study of shared clonotypes between healthy human individuals. Using immunoSEQ multiplex PCR, the repertoire was profiled, and TCRdb retains in-frame clones only, with some absent. Seen here are 1.6 million or so clones, roughly 98.5% observed once, and the top ten hold roughly 0.35%. Sample: naive CD4+ T cells sorted from blood. Described subset: CD45RA+ positively selected. These receptors all come from a man between 25 and 39 years old in good health.

The chain recombines TRBV5-1 with TRBJ2-1; D is uncertain. CDR3 length: 16 amino acids. Per the germline V gene, CDR1 is SGHRS and CDR2 is YFSETQ. The germline V and J ends were trimmed by 1 base and 0 bases, with 11 bases remaining between them. In nucleotides, the CDR3 is TGCGCCAGCAGCTTGCTTCCCTCAAGCTCCTACAATGAGCAGTTCTTC. Protein sequence: CASSLLPSSSYNEQFF. Combining the CDR3 with reference TRBV5-1 and TRBJ2-1 gives the whole variable domain KAGVTQTPRYLIKTRGQQVTLSCSPISGHRSVSWYQQTPGQGLQFLFEYFSETQRNKGNFPGRFSGRQFSNSRSEMNVSTLELGDSALYLCASSLLPSSSYNEQFFGPGTRLTVL.

This clone was seen a few times. The sample has other DNA sequences that encode this CDR3 too. The chain has TRBV20-1 and TRBJ2-7, with D unresolved. Trimming took off 0 bases at V and 6 bases at J, with 6 bases between the two ends. This CDR3 contains 11 residues. The germline gives CDR1 DFQATT, CDR2 SNEGSKA (reference sequence). The CDR3 DNA is TGCAGTGCTAGAGATTTGGGCGAGCAGTACTTC. This encodes CSARDLGEQYF.

The rearrangement uses TRBV5-1 and TRBJ1-1, with TRBD1 identical over 8 bases. The V segment lost 4 bases and the J segment 6 bases; nucleotides outside the gene matches: 11. This CDR3 region has 15 residues. Germline V gives CDR1 SGHRS, CDR2 YFSETQ. CDR3 sequence reads: CASSAQGQGFAEAFF. The CDR3, as DNA: TGCGCCAGCAGCGCACAAGGACAGGGTTTCGCTGAAGCTTTCTTT.

This sequence joins TRBV5-1 and TRBJ2-7; the match to TRBD2 covers 10 bases. This CDR3 has 14 residues. CDR1 is SGHRS and CDR2 is YFSETQ in the germline V gene. V gave up 3 bases and J gave up 6 bases; unmatched junction bases: 6. CDR3 in DNA: TGCGCCAGCAGCTCTCTAGCGGGAGCCGGCGAGCAGTACTTC. This gives the protein CASSSLAGAGEQYF.

The chain has TRBV11-1 and TRBJ2-7; the D gene is possibly TRBD2 (6 bases). Trimming removed 4 bases from V and 3 bases from J, with 13 bases in between. This CDR3 comprises 14 residues. Germline loops: CDR1 SGHAT, CDR2 FQDESV (reference sequence). The CDR3 DNA reads as TGTGCCAGCAGCTGGGAGGACCCAAACTACGAGCAGTACTTC. Translation gives CASSWEDPNYEQYF.

The CDR3 nucleotides read TGTGCCAGCAGCCCAATTCCCTATCCAGGGGGAAACACTGAAGCTTTCTTT. Translated: CASSPIPYPGGNTEAFF. The chain links TRBV7-2 to TRBJ1-1; 7 bases map to TRBD1. Trimming removed 5 bases from V and 2 bases from J; junction bases left unmatched: 14. The CDR3 is made up of 17 amino acids. Looked up from germline, CDR1 is SGHTA and CDR2 is FQGNSA.

J is TRBJ1-1 and V is TRBV6-5, with 7 positions matching TRBD1. This CDR3 contains 15 residues. The germline V gene encodes CDR1 MNHEY and CDR2 SVGAGI. V trimming: 2 bases; J trimming: 3 bases; junction bases outside the gene matches: 6. CDR3 sequence reads: CASSYLTRGDTEAFF. CDR3 sequence (DNA): TGTGCCAGCAGTTACCTAACCAGGGGGGACACTGAAGCTTTCTTT.